The rows below give T cell receptor beta chains drawn from one sample of a study of blood T cells in healthy people across ages. TCRdb re-derived calls from the 5' RACE reads in MiXCR, one entry per CDR3 protein. The repertoire includes approximately 1,000,000 distinct CDR3 sequences, 45% of them detected once, and about 19% sits in the top ten. Source material: blood. These receptors were taken from a woman in her fifties or sixties in good health. Both conserved end residues are part of each CDR3. Fields, in order: J gene, V gene, clone size, CDR3 protein. Expanded clones get a size class; other rows say once, few or many, or leave the size out.

J gene: TRBJ2-4; V gene: TRBV11-2; clone size: NA; CDR3 protein: CASRRGLAGASPFDKQYF
J gene: TRBJ2-7; V gene: TRBV4-1; clone size: NA; CDR3 protein: CASSQEIGQSYEQYF
J gene: TRBJ2-1; V gene: TRBV7-6; clone size: few; CDR3 protein: CASSPRTSPLYNEQFF
J gene: TRBJ2-5; V gene: TRBV9; clone size: few; CDR3 protein: CASSVAGGRGETQYF
J gene: TRBJ2-3; V gene: TRBV6-5; clone size: few; CDR3 protein: CASSYSMGRVAGGPRTDTQYF
J gene: TRBJ2-1; V gene: TRBV5-1; clone size: NA; CDR3 protein: CASSPRGGQGYNEQFF
J gene: TRBJ2-1; V gene: TRBV27; clone size: few; CDR3 protein: CASSLTSGIGYEQFF
J gene: TRBJ2-3; V gene: TRBV6-5; clone size: NA; CDR3 protein: CASSTPLAGVADTQYF
J gene: TRBJ2-7; V gene: TRBV29-1; clone size: few; CDR3 protein: CSVDLGLAGISYEQYF
J gene: TRBJ2-7; V gene: TRBV20-1; clone size: NA; CDR3 protein: CSAIGTAYEQYF
J gene: TRBJ2-2; V gene: TRBV12-3/TRBV12-4; clone size: NA; CDR3 protein: CATADRANTGELFF
J gene: TRBJ1-2; V gene: TRBV7-2; clone size: NA; CDR3 protein: CASSSTGGGSYTF
J gene: TRBJ2-3; V gene: TRBV13; clone size: once; CDR3 protein: CASQGYGAGSGEAPDTQYF
J gene: TRBJ2-2; V gene: TRBV7-8; clone size: NA; CDR3 protein: CASSFEGIWAAGELFF
J gene: TRBJ2-1; V gene: TRBV13; clone size: NA; CDR3 protein: CASSPKQGLRSLSYNEQFF
J gene: TRBJ2-1; V gene: TRBV9; clone size: NA; CDR3 protein: CTSSPYQREGNNEQFF
J gene: TRBJ2-6; V gene: TRBV27; clone size: many; CDR3 protein: CASSLVPLGANVLTF
J gene: TRBJ2-6; V gene: TRBV20-1; clone size: NA; CDR3 protein: CSAKGAGGFRSGANVLTF
J gene: TRBJ2-1; V gene: TRBV2; clone size: NA; CDR3 protein: CASTRGASGRASDEQFF
J gene: TRBJ2-7; V gene: TRBV20-1; clone size: NA; CDR3 protein: CSASAEGPYEQYF
J gene: NA; V gene: TRBV9; clone size: NA; CDR3 protein: CASSGGGYNEQYF
J gene: TRBJ2-7; V gene: TRBV10-3; clone size: few; CDR3 protein: CAILGTETYEQYF
J gene: TRBJ1-6; V gene: TRBV20-1; clone size: once; CDR3 protein: CSARDGGSYNSPLHF
J gene: NA; V gene: TRBV3-1; clone size: NA; CDR3 protein: CASSQEPPGGIGETQYF
J gene: TRBJ2-7; V gene: TRBV10-3; clone size: NA; CDR3 protein: CAIPSGGNYEQYF
J gene: TRBJ2-5; V gene: TRBV20-1; clone size: NA; CDR3 protein: CSARRPGAQETQYF
J gene: TRBJ1-5; V gene: TRBV28; clone size: NA; CDR3 protein: CASSLWGAGVGKQPQHF
J gene: TRBJ2-5; V gene: TRBV15; clone size: NA; CDR3 protein: CATSRFRRETQYF
J gene: TRBJ2-5; V gene: TRBV29-1; clone size: many; CDR3 protein: CSSSWGQETQYF
J gene: TRBJ2-4; V gene: TRBV3-1; clone size: NA; CDR3 protein: CASSRGLAGVVEAKNIQYF
J gene: TRBJ2-1; V gene: TRBV28; clone size: few; CDR3 protein: CASSLVLAGEKYEQFF
J gene: TRBJ2-1; V gene: TRBV20-1; clone size: once; CDR3 protein: CSASSMLARLHNEQFF
J gene: TRBJ2-5; V gene: TRBV7-3; clone size: few; CDR3 protein: CASSLRGGGAETQYF